The clone carrying this T cell receptor beta chain appeared a few times. Antigen specificity is unknown. The sample comes from a study of T cell repertoires in cytomegalovirus infection. At the level of the study: A matching HLA type, together with CMV infection, was signaled by public TCR beta signatures.

Study-wide points: Public TCR beta family frequency separated CMV-and-HLA carriers, including in an independent cohort. CMV-specific TCR beta clonotypes restricted by HLA-C were the ones dominating the ex vivo response.

Trimming stripped 0 bases from V and 3 bases from J, with 6 bases between. Germline CDR1 SEHNR, CDR2 FQNEAQ (reference sequence). The CDR3 has 13 residues. TCRdb re-called the reads through MiXCR, storing one row per CDR3 protein. This table holds hundreds of thousands of distinct CDR3 sequences, less than 35% found once. This chain links TRBV7-9 with TRBJ2-7; D call uncertain. The origin of this receptor is a human donor in good health (CMV status not recorded). Some clones in this sample may be carry-over from other donors' samples. Specimen: cultured CD8+ T cells from PBMCs, collected from culture after CMV antigen stimulation. The chain's CDR3 is CASSLAGIYEQYF. CDR3 DNA: TGTGCCAGCAGCTTAGCCGGCATCTACGAGCAGTACTTC.